These T cell receptor beta chains were read from a single sample in a study of OX40 agonist ivuxolimab in advanced cancers. This table comes from immunoSEQ multiplex PCR, and its TCRdb copy is limited to in-frame clones, with some not included. The sample shows 31,000 or so clones, approximately 87% of them seen only once. The source was CD4+ or CD8+ T cells sorted from blood, collected in a trial of the OX40 agonist ivuxolimab. These receptors were taken from an adult with an advanced solid tumor such as melanoma, head and neck, liver or kidney cancer. Both conserved end residues are trimmed from each CDR3. Size tells how often a clone was seen (once, few, many) or the class of an expanded clone, and some rows leave it out.

j_call v_call clone_size cdr3_aa
TRBJ2-7 TRBV7-9 once ASSSGSGEQY
TRBJ1-5 TRBV27 NA ASSFGGQSNQPQH
TRBJ1-5 TRBV27 few ASSPTGGPNQPQH
TRBJ2-6 TRBV7-9 NA ASSTSYAGAPLGANVLT
TRBJ2-2 TRBV27 NA ASSFSGELF
TRBJ2-5 TRBV5-1 NA ASRTGGSETQY
TRBJ1-6 TRBV6-5 few ATLRSYNSPLH
TRBJ2-7 TRBV4-1 NA ASSQTPGTGYYEQY
TRBJ1-6 TRBV5-1 NA ASRAAGQGNSPLH
TRBJ1-2 TRBV28 once ASSFAVLRGYT
TRBJ2-2 TRBV6-5 NA ASSYAHITGELF
TRBJ1-3 TRBV10-1 NA ASSEGQGDVWTGNTIY
TRBJ1-4 TRBV2 few VGQGPTNEKLF
TRBJ2-6 TRBV6-5 NA ASRSPSGANVLT
TRBJ2-7 TRBV11-1 NA ASSFSSQGWEQY
TRBJ2-7 TRBV29-1 NA SVEGVGGLSYEQY
TRBJ2-1 TRBV9 NA ASSVGGLAGFSYNEQF
TRBJ1-2 TRBV28 NA ASSLPLHYGYT
TRBJ2-1 TRBV19 NA ASSIPGLAGAPYYNEQF
TRBJ2-7 TRBV27 NA ASSLSPATVSEQY
TRBJ2-3 TRBV10-3 once AISESYFGTGENTDTQY
TRBJ2-3 TRBV7-2 NA ATLPAQGNTDTQY
TRBJ2-7 TRBV19 NA ASSGTNRGSPYEQY
TRBJ2-5 TRBV10-3 NA AISEGPGGEDQETQY